The clone carrying this TCR beta chain was seen ten or more times. Antigen specificity is unknown. The data stem from a study of T cells in Graves' hyperthyroidism and ophthalmopathy. The TCR beta CDR3 regions underwent amplification using RNA transcripts as the source. Using the HTBI primer set, a first-round RT-PCR was run on the TCR CDR3. MiXCR, applied by TCRdb to the multiplex PCR reads, yields one record per CDR3 protein. The data contain about 250,000 distinct CDR3 sequences, almost 25% of them seen just once; the ten biggest clones take up roughly 35%. Points from the study as a whole: Separation of ophthalmopathy from stable hyperthyroidism was achieved by a 13 V-J model. The model forecast ophthalmopathy, anticipating it by a median about 7 months before onset.

In germline, CDR1 is SGHDN, CDR2 FVKESK. The length of the CDR3 is 17 residues. V lost 3 bases to trimming and J lost 2 bases, with 19 bases between them. Patients with uncontrolled infections, other autoimmune diseases, pregnancy or lactation were excluded. Diagnoses rested on clinical symptoms, serum thyroxine and TRAb, thyroid ultrasound and orbital computed tomography. The gene calls are TRBV14 and TRBJ2-5; D might be TRBD1 or TRBD2, each matching 5 bases. The clonotype was recovered from a woman between 40 and 55 years old with Graves' ophthalmopathy. Sequenced: blood. CDR3 bases: TGTGCCAGCAGCCACAACGAACTCGGGGCTGAACAAGAGACCCAGTACTTC. Amino acids: CASSHNELGAEQETQYF.